This TCR beta chain originates from a study of read filtering for tumor transcriptome and immune sequencing. Whole-study context: Transcriptome libraries were built from DNase-treated RNA. IR-seq gave about 3.5 to 10.27 million TCR reads per sample; RNA-seq gave roughly 80 to 1273.

From roughly 390 ng of RNA, a library with molecular barcoded alpha/delta and beta/gamma adaptors was made. TCRdb re-analysed the reads in MiXCR, keeping a single row per CDR3 protein. The table has tens of thousands of distinct CDR3 sequences, about 20% seen once. This clonotype was seen repeatedly, ten times or more. The CDR3 is made up of 14 amino acids. CDR1 is LNHNV, CDR2 YYDKDF, per germline (reference sequence). V lost 5 bases and J 2 bases, leaving 9 bases between the germline ends. This TCR was recovered from a donor aged 40 or over with multiple myeloma. V gene TRBV15 combines with J gene TRBJ2-2; D remains ambiguous. The sample taken for sequencing was a population of CD138-negative cells sorted from bone marrow. CDR3 sequence (DNA): TGTGCCACCAGCCGGGTTGGTAACACCGGGGAGCTGTTTTTT. Amino acid sequence: CATSRVGNTGELFF. The entire variable domain, with the rest obtained from reference TRBV15 and TRBJ2-2, is as follows: DAMVIQNPRYQVTQFGKPVTLSCSQTLNHNVMYWYQQKSSQAPKLLFHYYDKDFNNEADTPDNFQSRRPNTSFCFLDIRSPGLGDTAMYLCATSRVGNTGELFFGEGSRLTVL.